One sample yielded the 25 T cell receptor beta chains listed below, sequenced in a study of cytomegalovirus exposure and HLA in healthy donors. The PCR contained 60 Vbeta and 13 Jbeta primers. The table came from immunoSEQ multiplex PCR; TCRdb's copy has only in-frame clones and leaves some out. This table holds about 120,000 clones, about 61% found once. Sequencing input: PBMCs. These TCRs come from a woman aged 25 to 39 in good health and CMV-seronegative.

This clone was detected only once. CDR3 sequence (DNA): TGTGCCACCAGCAGAGAGGGGACAGGGCTGAGTGAAGCTTTCTTT. Amino acid sequence: CATSREGTGLSEAFF. This sequence joins TRBV15 and TRBJ1-1, with 9 bases lining up with TRBD1. From germline, CDR1 is LNHNV and CDR2 YYDKDF (reference sequence). Trimming removed 0 bases from V and 7 bases from J; junction bases left unmatched: 6. This CDR3 contains 15 residues.

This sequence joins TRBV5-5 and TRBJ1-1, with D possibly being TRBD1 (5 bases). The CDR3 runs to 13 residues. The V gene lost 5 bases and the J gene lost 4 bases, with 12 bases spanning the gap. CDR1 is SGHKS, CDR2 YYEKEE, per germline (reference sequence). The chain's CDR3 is CASRGLWGTEAFF. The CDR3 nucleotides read TGTGCCAGCAGGGGGCTCTGGGGCACTGAAGCTTTCTTT.

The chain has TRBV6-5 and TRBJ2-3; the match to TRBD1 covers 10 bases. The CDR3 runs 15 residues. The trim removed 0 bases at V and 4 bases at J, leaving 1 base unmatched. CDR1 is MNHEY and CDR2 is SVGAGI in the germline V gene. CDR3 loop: CASSYSTGGADTQYF. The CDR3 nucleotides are TGTGCCAGCAGTTACTCGACAGGGGGCGCAGATACGCAGTATTTT.

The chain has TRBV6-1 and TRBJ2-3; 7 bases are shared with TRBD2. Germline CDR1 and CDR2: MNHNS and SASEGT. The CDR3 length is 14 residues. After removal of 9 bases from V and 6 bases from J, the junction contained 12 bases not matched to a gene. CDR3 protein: CASAPSGTVDTQYF. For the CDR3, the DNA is TGTGCCAGTGCACCTAGCGGTACTGTGGATACGCAGTATTTT.

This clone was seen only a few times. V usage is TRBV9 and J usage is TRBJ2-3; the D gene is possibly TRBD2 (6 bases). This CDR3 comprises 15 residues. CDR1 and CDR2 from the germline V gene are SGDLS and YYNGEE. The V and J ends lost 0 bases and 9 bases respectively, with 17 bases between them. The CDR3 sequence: CASSVANNRAGTQYF. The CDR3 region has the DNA TGTGCCAGCAGCGTAGCTAATAATCGAGCGGGCACGCAGTATTTT.

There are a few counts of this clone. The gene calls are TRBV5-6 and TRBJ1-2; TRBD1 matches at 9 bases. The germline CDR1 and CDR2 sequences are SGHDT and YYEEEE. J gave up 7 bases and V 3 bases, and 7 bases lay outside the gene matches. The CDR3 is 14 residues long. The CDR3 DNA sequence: TGTGCCAGCAGCTATACCGGGACAGGGTGTGGCTACACCTTC. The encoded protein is CASSYTGTGCGYTF.

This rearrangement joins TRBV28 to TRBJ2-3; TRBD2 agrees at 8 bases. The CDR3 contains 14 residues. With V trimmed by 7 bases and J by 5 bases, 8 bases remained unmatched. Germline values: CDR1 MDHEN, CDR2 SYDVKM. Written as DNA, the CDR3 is TGTGCCAGCATGCGGGAGGAGTCACTAGATACGCAGTATTTT. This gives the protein CASMREESLDTQYF.

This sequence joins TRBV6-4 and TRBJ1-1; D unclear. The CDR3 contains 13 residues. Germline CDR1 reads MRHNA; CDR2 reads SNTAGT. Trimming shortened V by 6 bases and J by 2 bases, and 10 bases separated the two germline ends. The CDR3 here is CASSPQENTEAFF. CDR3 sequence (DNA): TGTGCCAGCAGCCCACAAGAAAACACTGAAGCTTTCTTT.

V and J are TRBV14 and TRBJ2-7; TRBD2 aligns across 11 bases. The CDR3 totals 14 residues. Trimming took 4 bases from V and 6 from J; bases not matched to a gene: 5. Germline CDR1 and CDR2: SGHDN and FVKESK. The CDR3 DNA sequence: TGTGCCAGCAGCCCTACTAGCGGGAGAGTCGAGCAGTACTTC. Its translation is CASSPTSGRVEQYF.

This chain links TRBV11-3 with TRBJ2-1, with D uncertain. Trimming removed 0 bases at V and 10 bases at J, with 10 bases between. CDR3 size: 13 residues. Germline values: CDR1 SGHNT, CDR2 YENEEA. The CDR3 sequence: CASSLDQVSEQFF. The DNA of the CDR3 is TGTGCCAGCAGCTTAGATCAGGTATCGGAGCAGTTCTTC.

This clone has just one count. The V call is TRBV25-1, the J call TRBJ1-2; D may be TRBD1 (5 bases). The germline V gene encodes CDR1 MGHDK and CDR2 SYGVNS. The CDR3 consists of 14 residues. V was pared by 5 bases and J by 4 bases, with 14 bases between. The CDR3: CASSWGGRGYGYTF. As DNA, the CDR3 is TGTGCCAGCAGTTGGGGCGGGCGGGGCTATGGCTACACCTTC.

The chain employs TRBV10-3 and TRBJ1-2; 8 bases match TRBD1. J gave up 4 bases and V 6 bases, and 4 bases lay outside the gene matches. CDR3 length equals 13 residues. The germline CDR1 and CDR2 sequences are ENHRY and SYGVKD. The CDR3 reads CAISQGAPYGYTF. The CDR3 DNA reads TGTGCCATCAGCCAGGGGGCCCCCTATGGCTACACCTTC.

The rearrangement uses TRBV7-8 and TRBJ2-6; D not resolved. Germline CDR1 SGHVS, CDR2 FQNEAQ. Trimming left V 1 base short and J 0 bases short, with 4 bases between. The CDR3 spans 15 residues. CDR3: CASSLVSSGANVLTF. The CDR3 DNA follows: TGTGCCAGCAGCTTAGTCAGCTCTGGGGCCAACGTCCTGACTTTC.

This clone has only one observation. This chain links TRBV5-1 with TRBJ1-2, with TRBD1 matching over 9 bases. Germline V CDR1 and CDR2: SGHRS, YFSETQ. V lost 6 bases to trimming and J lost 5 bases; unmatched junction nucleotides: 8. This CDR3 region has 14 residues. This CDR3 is CASTTGTGFYGYTF. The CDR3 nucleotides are TGCGCCAGCACAACCGGGACAGGGTTTTATGGCTACACCTTC.

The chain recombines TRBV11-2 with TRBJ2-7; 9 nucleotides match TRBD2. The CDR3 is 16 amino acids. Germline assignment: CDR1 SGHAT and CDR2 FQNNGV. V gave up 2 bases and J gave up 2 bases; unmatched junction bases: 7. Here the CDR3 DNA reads TGTGCCAGCAGCTTATCCCTGACTAGCGGAACCTACGAGCAGTACTTC. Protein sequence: CASSLSLTSGTYEQYF. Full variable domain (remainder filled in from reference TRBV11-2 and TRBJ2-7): EAGVAQSPRYKIIEKRQSVAFWCNPISGHATLYWYQQILGQGPKLLIQFQNNGVVDDSQLPKDRFSAERLKGVDSTLKIQPAKLEDSAVYLCASSLSLTSGTYEQYFGPGTRLTVT.

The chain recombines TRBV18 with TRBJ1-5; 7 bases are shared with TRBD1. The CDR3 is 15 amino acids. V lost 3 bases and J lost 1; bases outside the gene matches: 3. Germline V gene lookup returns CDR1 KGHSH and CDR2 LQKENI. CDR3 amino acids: CASSPTGASNQPQHF. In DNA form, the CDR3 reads TGTGCCAGCTCACCCACAGGGGCCAGCAATCAGCCCCAGCATTTT.

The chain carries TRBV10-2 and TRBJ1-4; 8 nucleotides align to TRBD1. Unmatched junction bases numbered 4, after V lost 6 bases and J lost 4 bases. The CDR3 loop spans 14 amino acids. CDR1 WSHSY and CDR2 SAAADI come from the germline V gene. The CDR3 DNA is TGCGCCAGCAGGACAGGGGCCTTTAATGAAAAACTGTTTTTT. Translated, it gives CASRTGAFNEKLFF.

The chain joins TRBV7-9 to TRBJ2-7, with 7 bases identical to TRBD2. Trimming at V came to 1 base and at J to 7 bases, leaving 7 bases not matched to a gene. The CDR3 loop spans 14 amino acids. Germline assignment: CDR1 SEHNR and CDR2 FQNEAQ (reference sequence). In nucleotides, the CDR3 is TGTGCCAGCAGCTTAGACACTAGCGTTGAGGAGCAGTACTTC. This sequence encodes CASSLDTSVEEQYF.

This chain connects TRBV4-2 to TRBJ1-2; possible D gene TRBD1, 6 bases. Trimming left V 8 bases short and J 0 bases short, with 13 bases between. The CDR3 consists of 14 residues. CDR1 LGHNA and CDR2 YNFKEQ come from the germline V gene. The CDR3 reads CASAPTGTNYGYTF. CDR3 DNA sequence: TGTGCCAGCGCCCCGACAGGAACTAACTATGGCTACACCTTC.

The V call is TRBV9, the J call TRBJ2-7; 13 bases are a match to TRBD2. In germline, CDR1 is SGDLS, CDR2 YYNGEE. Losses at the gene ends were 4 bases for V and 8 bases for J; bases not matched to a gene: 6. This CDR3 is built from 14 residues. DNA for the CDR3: TGTGCCAGCAGCTCAGGACTAGCGGGAGTTCAGCAGTACTTC. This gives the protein CASSSGLAGVQQYF.

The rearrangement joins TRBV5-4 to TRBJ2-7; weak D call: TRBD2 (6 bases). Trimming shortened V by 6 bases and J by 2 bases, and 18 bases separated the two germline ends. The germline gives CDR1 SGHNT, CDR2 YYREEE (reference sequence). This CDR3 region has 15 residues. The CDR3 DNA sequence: TGTGCCAGCACCCAGACGGGGGTTACTACCTACGAGCAGTACTTC. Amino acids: CASTQTGVTTYEQYF. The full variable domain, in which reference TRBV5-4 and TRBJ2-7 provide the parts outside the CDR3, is ETGVTQSPTHLIKTRGQQVTLRCSSQSGHNTVSWYQQALGQGPQFIFQYYREEENGRGNFPPRFSGLQFPNYSSELNVNALELDDSALYLCASTQTGVTTYEQYFGPGTRLTVT.

The CDR3 bases are TGTGCCAGCAGCAAAGTAAGGAACAGGGATGGTGAAAAACTGTTTTTT. This encodes CASSKVRNRDGEKLFF. The J gene is TRBJ1-4, the V gene TRBV21-1; TRBD1 reflects the table's D call only, with no check against the DNA. TRBV21-1 is annotated as a pseudogene. The CDR3 has 16 residues.

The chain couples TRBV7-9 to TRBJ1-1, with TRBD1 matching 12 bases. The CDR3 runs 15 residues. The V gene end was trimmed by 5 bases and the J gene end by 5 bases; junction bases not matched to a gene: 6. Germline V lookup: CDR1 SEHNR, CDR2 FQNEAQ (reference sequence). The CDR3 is CASSLGQGASTEAFF. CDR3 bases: TGTGCCAGCAGCCTGGGACAGGGGGCGTCTACTGAAGCTTTCTTT.

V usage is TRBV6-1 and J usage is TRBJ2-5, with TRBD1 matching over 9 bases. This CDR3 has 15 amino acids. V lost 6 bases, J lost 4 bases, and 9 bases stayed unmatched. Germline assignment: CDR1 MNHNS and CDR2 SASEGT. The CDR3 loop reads CASSRRTGGGETQYF. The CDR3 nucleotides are TGTGCCAGCAGCCGTAGAACAGGGGGCGGAGAGACCCAGTACTTC.

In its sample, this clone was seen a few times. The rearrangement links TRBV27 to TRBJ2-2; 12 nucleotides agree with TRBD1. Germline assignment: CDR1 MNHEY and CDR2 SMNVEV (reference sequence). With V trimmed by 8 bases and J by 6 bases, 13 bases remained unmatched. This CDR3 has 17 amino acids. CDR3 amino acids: CASRDRGRIDLAGELFF. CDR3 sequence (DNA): TGTGCCAGCCGGGACAGGGGGCGCATTGATTTGGCCGGGGAGCTGTTTTTT.